Below, 8 T cell receptor beta chains from the same sample are listed, as sequenced in a study of T cell responses to AZD1222 COVID-19 vaccine. Here immunoSEQ multiplex PCR was the method, and the copy in TCRdb shows in-frame clones only, minus some. The table lists over 150,000 clones, 80% to 95% of them singletons. Sequencing used peripheral blood, obtained 28 days after the second AZD1222 dose. The receptors shown here come from an adult who received the AZD1222 COVID-19 vaccine.

The CDR3 loop reads CASSVGLADEQYF. The CDR3 DNA follows: TGTGCCAGCAGTGTCGGACTAGCGGACGAGCAGTACTTC. The chain employs TRBV28 and TRBJ2-7, with 10 positions matching TRBD2. The CDR3 sequence is 13 residues long. Germline values: CDR1 MDHEN, CDR2 SYDVKM. Trimming at V came to 5 bases and at J to 5 bases, leaving 3 bases not matched to a gene.

This clone was recorded once. The rearrangement uses TRBV5-1 and TRBJ2-3, with D unresolved. There are 14 residues in the CDR3. Germline assignment: CDR1 SGHRS and CDR2 YFSETQ. V dropped 4 bases and J dropped 5 bases, with 14 bases sitting between them. The CDR3 nucleotides are TGCGCCAGCAGCAACGACCAGCCCGGAGATACGCAGTATTTT. Encoded protein: CASSNDQPGDTQYF.

This chain links TRBV5-1 with TRBJ2-7, with 8 bases fitting TRBD1. CDR3 size: 13 residues. The J segment lost 6 bases and the V segment lost 4 bases, leaving 6 bases of the junction unmatched. Germline V CDR1 and CDR2: SGHRS, YFSETQ. CDR3 loop: CASSTRGPREQYF. CDR3 DNA: TGCGCCAGCAGCACCAGGGGGCCTCGCGAGCAGTACTTC.

The chain couples TRBV29-1 to TRBJ2-3; 7 nucleotides line up with TRBD2. CDR1 and CDR2 from the germline V gene are SQVTM and ANQGSEA. Trimming at V came to 8 bases and at J to 0 bases, leaving 8 bases not matched to a gene. The CDR3 is made up of 14 amino acids. CDR3 bases: TGCAGCCTAAGGGCGGGAGATAGCACAGATACGCAGTATTTT. This codes for CSLRAGDSTDTQYF.

CDR3 DNA sequence: TGTGCCAGTAGTATTCTTAGGCAGAACATTCAGTACTTC. Protein sequence: CASSILRQNIQYF. The rearrangement links TRBV19 to TRBJ2-4; D ambiguous. Germline CDR1 LNHDA, CDR2 SQIVND (reference sequence). The V end was cut by 3 bases, the J end by 7 bases, with 10 bases between. The CDR3 runs to 13 residues.

A single count supports this clone. J is TRBJ2-5 and V is TRBV4-1, with 11 bases identical to TRBD2. CDR1 MGHRA and CDR2 YSYEKL come from the germline V gene. The CDR3 is 20 amino acids. V was pared by 0 bases and J by 3 bases, with 15 bases of the junction left unmatched. CDR3 sequence: CASSQDRGSEKLAGEETQYF. In DNA form, the CDR3 reads TGCGCCAGCAGCCAAGATAGGGGGTCAGAAAAACTAGCGGGAGAAGAGACCCAGTACTTC.

The CDR3 sequence: CASKQLGEQYF. CDR3 nucleotides: TGTGCCAGCAAGCAGCTAGGCGAGCAGTACTTC. The chain joins TRBV2 to TRBJ2-7; no firm D call. This CDR3 spans 11 amino acids. The V gene lost 7 bases and the J gene lost 6 bases, with 10 bases spanning the gap. Germline V CDR1 and CDR2: SNHLY, FYNNEI.

The chain combines TRBV2 with TRBJ2-3; D call uncertain. Germline V gene data show CDR1 as SNHLY and CDR2 as FYNNEI. The CDR3 length is 14 residues. V was clipped by 5 bases and J by 0 bases, with 9 bases between them. The DNA for the CDR3 is TGTGCCAGCAGTAGATGGCTAAGCACAGATACGCAGTATTTT. Its translation: CASSRWLSTDTQYF.